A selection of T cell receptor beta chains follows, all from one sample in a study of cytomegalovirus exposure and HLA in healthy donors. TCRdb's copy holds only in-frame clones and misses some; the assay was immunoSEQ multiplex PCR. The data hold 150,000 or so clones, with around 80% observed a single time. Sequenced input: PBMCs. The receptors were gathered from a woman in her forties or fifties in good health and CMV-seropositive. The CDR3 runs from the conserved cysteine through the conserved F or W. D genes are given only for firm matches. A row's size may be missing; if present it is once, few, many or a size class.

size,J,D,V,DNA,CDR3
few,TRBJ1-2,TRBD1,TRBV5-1,TGCGCCAGCAGCTTCGGGACAGGGGATTTAGCTTATGGCTACACCTTC,CASSFGTGDLAYGYTF
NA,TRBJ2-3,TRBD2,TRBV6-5,TGTGCCAGCAATCGGGCTAGCGGGGAGGTTTCTACGCAGTATTTT,CASNRASGEVSTQYF
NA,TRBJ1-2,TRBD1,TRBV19,TGTGCCAGTAGTACTTCGGACAGGGGGGTTGGTAACTATGGCTACACCTTC,CASSTSDRGVGNYGYTF
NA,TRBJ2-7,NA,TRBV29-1,TGCAGCGTGGCGAGGACAGTGGATCGCTACGAGCAGTACTTC,CSVARTVDRYEQYF
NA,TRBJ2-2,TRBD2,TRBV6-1,TGTGCCAGCAGTGAACTCGGAATCTCTAGCGGGAGATTCGGGGAGCTGTTTTTT,CASSELGISSGRFGELFF
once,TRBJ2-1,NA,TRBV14,TGTGCCAGCAGCCAAGCTGGGGGGGCCTCCTACAATGAGCAGTTCTTC,CASSQAGGASYNEQFF
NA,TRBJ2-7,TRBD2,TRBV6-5,TGTGCCAGCAGTTACTCGGTAGCGGGGGGACGCTACGAGCAGTACTTC,CASSYSVAGGRYEQYF
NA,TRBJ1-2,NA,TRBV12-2,TGTGCAAGTCGCGTCCCGGGACTCAACTATGGCTACACCTTC,CASRVPGLNYGYTF
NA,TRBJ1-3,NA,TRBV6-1,TGTGCCAGCAGTATGACAGTCTCTGGAAACACCATATATTTT,CASSMTVSGNTIYF
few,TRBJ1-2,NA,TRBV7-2,TGTGCCAGCAGCGTAAATACAGGATCTTATGGCTACACCTTC,CASSVNTGSYGYTF
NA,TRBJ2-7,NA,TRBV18,TGTGCCAGCTCACCACCCCTAGGGGGCTCCTACGAGCAGTACTTC,CASSPPLGGSYEQYF
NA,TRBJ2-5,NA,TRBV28,TGTGCCAGCACCTCGGAGACCCAGTACTTC,CASTSETQYF
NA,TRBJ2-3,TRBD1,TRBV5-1,TGCGCCAGCAGCTTAAGGACAGGGGGCACAGATACGCAGTATTTT,CASSLRTGGTDTQYF
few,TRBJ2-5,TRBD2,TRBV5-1,TGCGCCAGCAGCCCGGGACTAGCGGGAGTAGAGACCCAGTACTTC,CASSPGLAGVETQYF
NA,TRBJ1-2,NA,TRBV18,TGTGCCAGCTCACCAGACGGACAGCTCTATGGCTACACCTTC,CASSPDGQLYGYTF
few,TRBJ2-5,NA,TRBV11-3,TGTGCCAGCAGCATTGGAACCTCAGCGCGAGAGACCCAGTACTTC,CASSIGTSARETQYF
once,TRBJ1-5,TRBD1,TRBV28,TGTGCCAGCAGTGCCCATGACAGGGGAAATCAGCCCCAGCATTTT,CASSAHDRGNQPQHF
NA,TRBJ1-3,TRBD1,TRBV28,TGTGCCAGCAATTGGGGGACAGCCATCTCTGGAAACACCATATATTTT,CASNWGTAISGNTIYF
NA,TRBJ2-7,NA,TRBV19,TGTGCCACCTCACGCCTTGACAGCTACGAGCAGTACTTC,CATSRLDSYEQYF
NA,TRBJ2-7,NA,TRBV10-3,TGTGCCATCAGTGAGTATAAAACGGACACCTCGGTAGTGCAGTACTTC,CAISEYKTDTSVVQYF
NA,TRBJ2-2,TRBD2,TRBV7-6,TGTGCCAGCAGCATAACTAGCGGGGGGGCCTCCGGGGAGCTGTTTTTT,CASSITSGGASGELFF
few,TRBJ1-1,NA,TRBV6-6,TGTGCCAGCAGACCCACCTGGCAGGGAGGAAACACTGAAGCTTTCTTT,CASRPTWQGGNTEAFF
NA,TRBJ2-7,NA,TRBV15,TGTGCCACCAGTTCGGAACCGGGCTACGAGCAGTACTTC,CATSSEPGYEQYF
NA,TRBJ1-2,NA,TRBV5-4,TGTGCCAGCAGCTCCCTCCAAAGGACAGTCAGGAACTATGGCTACACCTTC,CASSSLQRTVRNYGYTF
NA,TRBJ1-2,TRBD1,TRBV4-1,TGCGCCAGCAGCCCTACGCTGGCCGGGACAGGGGCATACTATGGCTACACCTTC,CASSPTLAGTGAYYGYTF
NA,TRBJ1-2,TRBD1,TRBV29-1,TGCAGCGTTGATAGGAGGGAGACAGGGGGCTTGAATGGCTACACCTTC,CSVDRRETGGLNGYTF
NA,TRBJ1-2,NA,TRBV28,TGTGCCAGCAGCCCATTCCACAGATCTAACTATGGCTACACCTTC,CASSPFHRSNYGYTF
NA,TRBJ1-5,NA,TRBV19,TGTGCCAGTAGTGCCGACGGAGGCAGCAATCAGCCCCAGCATTTT,CASSADGGSNQPQHF
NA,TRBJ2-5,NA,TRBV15,TGTGCCACCAGCAGAGATAGAGTACAAGAGACCCAGTACTTC,CATSRDRVQETQYF
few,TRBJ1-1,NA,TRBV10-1,TGCGCCAGCAGTGAACGGGTGAACACTGAAGCTTTCTTT,CASSERVNTEAFF
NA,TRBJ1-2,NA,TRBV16,TGTGCCAGCAGCCGATGGGGCCGGACCGGCTACACCTTC,CASSRWGRTGYTF
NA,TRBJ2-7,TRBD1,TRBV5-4,TGTGCCAGCAGCTTGCGACAGGGGGGAGCCTACGAGCAGTACTTC,CASSLRQGGAYEQYF
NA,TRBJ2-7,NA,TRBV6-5,TGTGCCAGCAGTTCTTCTCCTATGAACTCCTACGAGCAGTACTTC,CASSSSPMNSYEQYF
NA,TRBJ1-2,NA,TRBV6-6,TGTGCCAGCATCGAGCAGGGATCGTTGGGCAGATATGGCTACACCTTC,CASIEQGSLGRYGYTF
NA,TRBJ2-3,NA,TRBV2,TGTGCCAGCAGCTTAGCGGTTCGCACAGATACGCAGTATTTT,CASSLAVRTDTQYF
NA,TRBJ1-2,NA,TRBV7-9,TGTGCCAGCAGATACACTTTTAGGGGCGACTATGGCTACACCTTC,CASRYTFRGDYGYTF
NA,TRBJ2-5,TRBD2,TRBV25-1,TGTGCCAGCACTCCTAGCGGGAGTCTTCAAGAGACCCAGTACTTC,CASTPSGSLQETQYF
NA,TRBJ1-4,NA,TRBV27,TGTGCCAGCAGTTTGGGGCGGGGGGGGAATGAAAAACTGTTTTTT,CASSLGRGGNEKLFF
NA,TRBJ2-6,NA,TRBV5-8,TGTGCCAGCAGCTCAGGAGTCCTGACTTTC,CASSSGVLTF
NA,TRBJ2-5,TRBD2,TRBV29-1,TGCGGCGGGGGGGACAGTCAGCAAGAGACCCAGTACTTC,CGGGDSQQETQYF
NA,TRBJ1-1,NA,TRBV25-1,TGTGCCAGCAGTAATCAGCAGGGGCACGCTGAAGCTTTCTTT,CASSNQQGHAEAFF
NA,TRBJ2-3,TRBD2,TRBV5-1,TGCGCCAGCAGACCGTCTGGACTAGCGGGAGATACGCAGTATTTT,CASRPSGLAGDTQYF
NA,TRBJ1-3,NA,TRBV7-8,TGTGCCAGCGCGGGGCGTCGGGTCCTCAGGGACACCATATATTTT,CASAGRRVLRDTIYF
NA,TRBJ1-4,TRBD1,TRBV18,TGTGCCAGCCGCCCAGGGACAGGGTTTGAAAAACTGTTTTTT,CASRPGTGFEKLFF
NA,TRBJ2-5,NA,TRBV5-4,TGTGCCAGCAGTCTGATTGGTGGGGGGGCGGACGAGACCCAGTACTTC,CASSLIGGGADETQYF
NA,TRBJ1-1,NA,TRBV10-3,TGTGCCATCAGTCCCCCTAACACTGAAGCTTTCTTT,CAISPPNTEAFF
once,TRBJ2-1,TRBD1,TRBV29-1,TGCAGCGCCCCGAGGGGACAGAGGTGGGATGAGCAGTTCTTC,CSAPRGQRWDEQFF
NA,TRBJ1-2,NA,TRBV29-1,TGCAGCGTCGGATCTCAGGGCGGCTACACCTTC,CSVGSQGGYTF
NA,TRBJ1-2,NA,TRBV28,TGTGCCAGCAGTTTCGGAACAGGAAGGACCTATGGCTACACCTTC,CASSFGTGRTYGYTF
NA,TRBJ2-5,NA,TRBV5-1,TGCGCCAGCAGCCCTACCCAACAAGAGACCCAGTACTTC,CASSPTQQETQYF